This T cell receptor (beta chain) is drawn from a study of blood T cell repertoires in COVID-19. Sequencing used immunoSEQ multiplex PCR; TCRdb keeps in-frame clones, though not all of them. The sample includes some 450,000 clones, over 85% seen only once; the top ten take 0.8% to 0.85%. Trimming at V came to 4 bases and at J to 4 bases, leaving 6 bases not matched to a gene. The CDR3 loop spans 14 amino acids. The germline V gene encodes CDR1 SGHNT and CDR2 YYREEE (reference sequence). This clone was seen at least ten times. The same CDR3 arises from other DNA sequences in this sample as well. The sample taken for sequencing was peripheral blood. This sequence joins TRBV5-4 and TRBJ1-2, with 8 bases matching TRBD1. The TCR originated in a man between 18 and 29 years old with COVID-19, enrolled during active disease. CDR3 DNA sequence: TGTGCCAGCAGCCCACAACAGGGGGGCTATGGCTACACCTTC. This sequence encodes CASSPQQGGYGYTF.